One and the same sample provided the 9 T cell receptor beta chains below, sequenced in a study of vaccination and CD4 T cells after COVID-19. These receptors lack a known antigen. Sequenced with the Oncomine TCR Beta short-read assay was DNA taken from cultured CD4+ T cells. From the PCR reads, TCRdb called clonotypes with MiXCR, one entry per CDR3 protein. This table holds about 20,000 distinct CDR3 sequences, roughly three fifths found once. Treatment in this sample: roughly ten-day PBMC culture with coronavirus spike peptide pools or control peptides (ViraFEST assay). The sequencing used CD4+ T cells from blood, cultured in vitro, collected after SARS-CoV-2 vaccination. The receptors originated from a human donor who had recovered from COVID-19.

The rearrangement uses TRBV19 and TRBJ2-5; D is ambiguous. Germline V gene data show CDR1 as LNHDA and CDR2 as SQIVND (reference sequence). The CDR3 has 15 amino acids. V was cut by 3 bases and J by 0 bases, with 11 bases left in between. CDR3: CASSIAAAYQETQYF. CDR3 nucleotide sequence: TGTGCCAGTAGTATTGCGGCGGCTTACCAAGAGACCCAGTACTTC.

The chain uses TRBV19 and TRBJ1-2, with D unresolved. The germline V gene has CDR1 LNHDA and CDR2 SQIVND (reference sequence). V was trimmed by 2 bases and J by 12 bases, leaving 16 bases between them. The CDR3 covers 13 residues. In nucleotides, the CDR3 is TGTGCCAGTAGTATATTAAGTATGGTCCCGGACACCTTC. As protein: CASSILSMVPDTF.

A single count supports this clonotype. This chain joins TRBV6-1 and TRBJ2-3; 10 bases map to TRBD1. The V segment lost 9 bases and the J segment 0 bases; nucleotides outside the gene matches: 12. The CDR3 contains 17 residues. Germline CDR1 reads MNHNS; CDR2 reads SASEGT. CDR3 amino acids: CARGEYGQGVSTDTQYF. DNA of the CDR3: TGTGCCAGGGGGGAATACGGACAGGGGGTTAGCACAGATACGCAGTATTTT.

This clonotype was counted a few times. The CDR3 protein is CSAESGQGVNQPQHF. DNA of the CDR3: TGCAGTGCCGAGAGCGGACAGGGGGTGAATCAGCCCCAGCATTTT. This chain uses TRBV20-1 with TRBJ1-5; 10 bases map to TRBD1. This CDR3 contains 15 residues. Germline V gives CDR1 DFQATT, CDR2 SNEGSKA (reference sequence). V shed 6 bases, J shed 4 bases, and the junction held 9 bases outside the gene matches.

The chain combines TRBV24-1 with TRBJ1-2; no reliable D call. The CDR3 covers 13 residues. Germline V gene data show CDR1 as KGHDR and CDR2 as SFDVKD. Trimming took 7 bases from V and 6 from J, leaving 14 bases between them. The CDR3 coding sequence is TGTGCCACCAGATCTACAGCGAAAGATGGCTACACCTTC. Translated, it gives CATRSTAKDGYTF.

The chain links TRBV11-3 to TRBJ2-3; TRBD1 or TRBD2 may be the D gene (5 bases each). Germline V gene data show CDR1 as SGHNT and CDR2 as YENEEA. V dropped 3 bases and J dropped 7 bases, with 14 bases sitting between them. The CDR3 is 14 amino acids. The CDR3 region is CASSLGPLGNTQYF. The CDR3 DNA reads TGTGCCAGCAGCTTGGGACCGTTAGGGAATACGCAGTATTTT.

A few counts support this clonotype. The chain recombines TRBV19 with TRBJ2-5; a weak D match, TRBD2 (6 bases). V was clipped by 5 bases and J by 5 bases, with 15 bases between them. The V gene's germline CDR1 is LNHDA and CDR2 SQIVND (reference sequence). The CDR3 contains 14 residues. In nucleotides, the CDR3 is TGTGCCAGTAGTTCCCGGGGACTTGTGGAGACCCAGTACTTC. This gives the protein CASSSRGLVETQYF.

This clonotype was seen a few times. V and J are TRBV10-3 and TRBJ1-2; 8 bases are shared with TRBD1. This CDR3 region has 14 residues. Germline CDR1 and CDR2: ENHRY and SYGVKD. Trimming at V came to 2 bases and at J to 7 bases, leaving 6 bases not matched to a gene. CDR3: CAISEGQGFGGYTF. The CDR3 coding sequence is TGTGCCATCAGTGAGGGACAGGGCTTTGGTGGCTACACCTTC.

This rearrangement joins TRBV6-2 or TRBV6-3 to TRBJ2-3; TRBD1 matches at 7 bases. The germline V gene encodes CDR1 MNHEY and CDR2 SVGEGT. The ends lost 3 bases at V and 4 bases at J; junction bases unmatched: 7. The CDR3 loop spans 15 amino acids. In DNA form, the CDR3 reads TGTGCCAGCAGTTATTCCATGACAGGGCCAGATACGCAGTATTTT. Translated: CASSYSMTGPDTQYF.